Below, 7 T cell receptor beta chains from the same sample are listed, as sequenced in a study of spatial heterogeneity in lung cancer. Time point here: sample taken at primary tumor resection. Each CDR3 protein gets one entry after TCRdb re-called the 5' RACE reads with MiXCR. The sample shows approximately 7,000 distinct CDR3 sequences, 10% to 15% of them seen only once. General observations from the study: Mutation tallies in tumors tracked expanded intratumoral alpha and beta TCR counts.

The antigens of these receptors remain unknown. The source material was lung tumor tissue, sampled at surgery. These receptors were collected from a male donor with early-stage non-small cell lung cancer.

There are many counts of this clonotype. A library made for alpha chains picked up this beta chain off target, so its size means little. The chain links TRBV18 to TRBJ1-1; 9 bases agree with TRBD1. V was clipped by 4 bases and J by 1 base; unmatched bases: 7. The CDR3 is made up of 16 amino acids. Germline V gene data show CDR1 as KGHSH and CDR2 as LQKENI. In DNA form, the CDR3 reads TGTGCCAGCTCACGAGCCGGGACAGGGCCGAACACTGAAGCTTTCTTT. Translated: CASSRAGTGPNTEAFF.

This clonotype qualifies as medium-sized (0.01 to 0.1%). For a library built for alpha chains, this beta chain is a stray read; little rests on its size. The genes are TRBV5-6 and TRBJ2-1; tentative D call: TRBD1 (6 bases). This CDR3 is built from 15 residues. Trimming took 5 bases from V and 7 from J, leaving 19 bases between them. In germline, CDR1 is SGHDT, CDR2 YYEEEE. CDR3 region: CASSPLGGYENEQFF. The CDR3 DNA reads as TGTGCCAGCAGTCCTCTAGGGGGTTACGAGAATGAGCAGTTCTTC.

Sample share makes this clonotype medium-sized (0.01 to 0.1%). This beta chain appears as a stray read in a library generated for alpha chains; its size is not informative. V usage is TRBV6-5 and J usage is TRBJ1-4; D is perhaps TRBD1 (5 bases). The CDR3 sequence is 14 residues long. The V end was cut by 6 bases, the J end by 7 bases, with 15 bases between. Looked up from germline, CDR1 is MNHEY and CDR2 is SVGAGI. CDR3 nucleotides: TGTGCCAGCAGCCCGGGGCGTGCGGGTGAAAAACTGTTTTTT. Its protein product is CASSPGRAGEKLFF.

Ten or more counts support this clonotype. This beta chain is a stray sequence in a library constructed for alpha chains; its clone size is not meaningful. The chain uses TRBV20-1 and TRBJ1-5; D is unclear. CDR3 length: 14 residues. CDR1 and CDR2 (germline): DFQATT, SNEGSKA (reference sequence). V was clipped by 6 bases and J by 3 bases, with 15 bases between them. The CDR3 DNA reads TGCAGTGCAACTTCGACCCGCCCCAATCAGCCCCAGCATTTT. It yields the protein CSATSTRPNQPQHF.

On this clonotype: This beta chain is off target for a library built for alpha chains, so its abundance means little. The CDR3 loop reads CATKTAAGEADTQYF. The CDR3 region has the DNA TGCGCCACCAAAACTGCCGCGGGAGAGGCAGATACGCAGTATTTT. J is TRBJ2-3 and V is TRBV5-1; 7 positions match TRBD2. Germline V gives CDR1 SGHRS, CDR2 YFSETQ. CDR3 length: 15 residues. V dropped 9 bases and J dropped 4; count of bases not matched to a gene: 14.

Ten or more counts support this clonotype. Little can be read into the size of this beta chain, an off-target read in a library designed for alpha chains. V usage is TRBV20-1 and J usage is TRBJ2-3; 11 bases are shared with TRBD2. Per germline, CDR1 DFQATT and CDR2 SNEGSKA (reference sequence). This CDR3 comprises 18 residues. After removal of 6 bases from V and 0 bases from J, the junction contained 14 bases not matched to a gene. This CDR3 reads CSARVLAGGFTSTDTQYF. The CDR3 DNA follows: TGCAGTGCCAGGGTCCTAGCGGGGGGTTTTACTAGCACAGATACGCAGTATTTT.

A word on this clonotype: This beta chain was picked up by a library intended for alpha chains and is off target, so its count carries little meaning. The CDR3 reads CASSLDLQGARTEAFF. The DNA for the CDR3 is TGCGCCAGCAGCTTGGACCTACAGGGGGCCAGGACTGAAGCTTTCTTT. This chain uses TRBV5-1 with TRBJ1-1; TRBD1 matches 9 bases. This CDR3 has 16 amino acids. The germline CDR1 and CDR2 sequences are SGHRS and YFSETQ. Trimming removed 0 bases from V and 5 bases from J; junction bases left unmatched: 8. Supplemented by reference TRBV5-1 and TRBJ1-1, the full variable domain reads KAGVTQTPRYLIKTRGQQVTLSCSPISGHRSVSWYQQTPGQGLQFLFEYFSETQRNKGNFPGRFSGRQFSNSRSEMNVSTLELGDSALYLCASSLDLQGARTEAFFGQGTRLTVV.